The TCR beta chain described here comes from a study of neurological immune-mediated disorders. This clonotype was recorded many times. Time point: longitudinal time-point 3. One entry per CDR3 protein results from TCRdb running MiXCR on the 5' RACE reads. The table includes approximately 45,000 distinct CDR3 sequences, roughly 14% detected once. The sequence came from a young man in good health. Sequencing was performed on PBMCs.

The CDR3 protein is CASSQVTGEKLFF. Here the CDR3 DNA reads TGTGCCAGCAGCCAAGTAACGGGTGAAAAACTGTTTTTT. V and J are TRBV14 and TRBJ1-4; no clear D. Per the germline V gene, CDR1 is SGHDN and CDR2 is FVKESK. Trimming stripped 1 base from V and 7 bases from J, with 7 bases between. The CDR3 has 13 residues.